Sequencing of this T cell receptor beta chain was carried out in a study of blood T cell repertoires in COVID-19. The method was immunoSEQ multiplex PCR; TCRdb's version includes in-frame clones alone and lacks a portion of them. This table holds about 400,000 clones, around 86% found once. V dropped 10 bases and J dropped 0 bases, with 17 bases sitting between them. From germline, CDR1 is SGHTS and CDR2 YDEGEE. This CDR3 has 15 residues. Sequenced material: peripheral blood. V gene TRBV5-8 combines with J gene TRBJ2-4, with a weak D call TRBD2 (6 bases). The sequence was collected from a human donor in a cohort sampled during active COVID-19. The DNA of the CDR3 is TGTGCCGGGGGGATCGGAAACATAGCCAAAAACATTCAGTACTTC. Translation gives CAGGIGNIAKNIQYF.